This T cell receptor (beta chain) was sequenced during a study of cytomegalovirus exposure and HLA in healthy donors. General study findings and limits: The listing of some 170 TCR beta chains classed them as cytomegalovirus-associated. A few CMV-associated chains were confirmed in vitro to be specific for CMV antigens.

TCRdb keeps only in-frame clones here, not all; method: immunoSEQ multiplex PCR. Counted here are more than 300,000 clones, 86% occurring once; the ten biggest clones make up 0.65% to 0.85%. With 1 base clipped from V and 5 bases from J, the junction kept 11 bases outside the gene matches. From germline, CDR1 is SQVTM and CDR2 ANQGSEA. The CDR3 covers 15 residues. With respect to this clone: Its antigen remains unidentified.

This clonotype was obtained from a woman between 18 and 29 years old in good health and CMV-seronegative. Input material: PBMCs. The chain employs TRBV29-1 and TRBJ2-7; the match to TRBD2 covers 7 bases. CDR3 nucleotides: TGCAGCGTTGAAGCCCCCCTAGCGGCGCCTGACGAGCAGTACTTC. Residues: CSVEAPLAAPDEQYF.